This entry is about one TCR beta chain. The antigen remains unidentified. The entry originates in a study of cytomegalovirus exposure and HLA in healthy donors. Regarding the study as a whole: The sole available immune exposure information was CMV serostatus.

Germline trimming cut 2 bases from V and 0 bases from J; bases unmatched to any gene: 5. Germline values: CDR1 MDHEN, CDR2 SYDVKM. There are 16 residues in the CDR3. Primers: 60 Vbeta forward and 13 Jbeta reverse. The data were produced by immunoSEQ multiplex PCR, yet TCRdb's version contains in-frame clones alone and is incomplete. The table lists about 190,000 clones, approximately 80% of them singletons. This receptor was identified in a woman aged 45 to 65 in good health and CMV-seropositive. The specimen was PBMCs. V gene TRBV28 combines with J gene TRBJ1-1; 8 bases are a match to TRBD1. The CDR3 protein is CASSLRQGIMNTEAFF. The CDR3 coding sequence is TGTGCCAGCAGTTTAAGACAGGGGATTATGAACACTGAAGCTTTCTTT.